The 29 T cell receptor beta chains in this list originate from one sample, sequenced in a study of human T cells and chemical hapten exposure. TCRdb redid the calling of the RACE reads with MiXCR, one entry per CDR3 protein. This sample has about 160,000 distinct CDR3 sequences; around 30% occur once, and the top ten carry 2% to 2.5%. The time point: patch test 3, about 24 weeks after DPC sensitization. Treatment: therapeutic diphenylcyclopropenone sensitization with weekly scalp DPC. The sample was whole blood, taken in connection with sensitization to the hapten diphenylcyclopropenone (DPC). Receptors originate from a woman younger than 35 with alopecia areata. Some clones in this sample may be carry-over from other donors' samples.

This clonotype was seen only a few times. The rearrangement joins TRBV20-1 to TRBJ2-7; the match to TRBD2 covers 13 bases. The CDR3 spans 15 residues. The V gene's germline CDR1 is DFQATT and CDR2 SNEGSKA (reference sequence). With V trimmed by 3 bases and J by 2 bases, 4 bases remained unmatched. This chain's CDR3 is CSASRTSGRTYEQYF. CDR3 DNA: TGCAGTGCTAGCCGGACTAGCGGGAGAACCTACGAGCAGTACTTC.

J is TRBJ1-3 and V is TRBV20-1; D unresolved. The CDR3 spans 12 residues. CDR1 is DFQATT, CDR2 SNEGSKA, per germline (reference sequence). V lost 6 bases to trimming and J lost 4 bases, with 10 bases between them. CDR3 DNA: TGCAGTGCCCCGGAACAGGGAAACACCATATATTTT. It codes for CSAPEQGNTIYF.

The chain joins TRBV5-8 to TRBJ2-3; 8 nucleotides match TRBD1. The CDR3 runs to 14 residues. The V segment lost 3 bases and the J segment 6 bases; nucleotides outside the gene matches: 6. The germline V gene has CDR1 SGHTS and CDR2 YDEGEE. The CDR3 loop reads CASSSPGGKDTQYF. The CDR3, as DNA: TGTGCCAGCAGCTCCCCAGGGGGCAAGGATACGCAGTATTTT.

The chain employs TRBV20-1 and TRBJ2-7, with TRBD1 as a possible D gene (6 bases). The length of the CDR3 is 14 residues. Germline V gene data show CDR1 as DFQATT and CDR2 as SNEGSKA (reference sequence). The ends were cut back, 6 bases at V and 0 bases at J, with 15 bases in the middle. CDR3 residues: CSAVRQANSYEQYF. CDR3 DNA sequence: TGCAGTGCAGTACGACAGGCCAACTCCTACGAGCAGTACTTC.

There are many counts of this clonotype. The J gene is TRBJ2-2, the V gene TRBV4-1; 8 nucleotides agree with TRBD2. The junction had 3 bases not matched to a gene; V was cut back by 1 base and J by 5 bases. The length of the CDR3 is 15 residues. The germline V gene has CDR1 MGHRA and CDR2 YSYEKL. The CDR3 coding sequence is TGCGCCAGCAGCCAAGCGGGAGGGCGGACCGGGGAGCTGTTTTTT. It translates to CASSQAGGRTGELFF.

V is TRBV3-1 and J is TRBJ1-1; 8 nucleotides agree with TRBD1. Per germline, CDR1 LGHDT and CDR2 YNNKEL (reference sequence). This CDR3 spans 14 amino acids. The J segment lost 4 bases and the V segment lost 4 bases, leaving 5 bases of the junction unmatched. In DNA, the CDR3 is TGTGCCAGCAGCCCAACTACAGGGGGCACTGAAGCTTTCTTT. Its translation is CASSPTTGGTEAFF.

This clonotype has ten or more counts. The chain joins TRBV9 to TRBJ1-2; the match to TRBD1 covers 9 bases. This CDR3 has 14 residues. V shed 5 bases, J shed 6 bases, and the junction held 8 bases outside the gene matches. The germline gives CDR1 SGDLS, CDR2 YYNGEE. The CDR3 sequence is CASSPGQGPDGYTF. The CDR3 nucleotides are TGTGCCAGCAGTCCGGGACAGGGACCGGATGGCTACACCTTC.

This clonotype was observed a few times. The rearrangement uses TRBV28 and TRBJ2-7; D gene ambiguous. Trimming took off 6 bases at V and 0 bases at J, with 12 bases between the two ends. CDR3 size: 14 residues. Germline CDR1 reads MDHEN; CDR2 reads SYDVKM. The CDR3 sequence is CASSWQDLSYEQYF. The CDR3 nucleotides are TGTGCCAGCAGCTGGCAGGACCTCTCCTACGAGCAGTACTTC.

Note on this clonotype: A read error may produce the germline difference seen at one junction end. The chain couples TRBV7-9 to TRBJ1-4, with 9 bases that match TRBD1. The CDR3 is 16 amino acids. Germline CDR1 SEHNR, CDR2 FQNEAQ (reference sequence). The DNA of the CDR3 is TGTGTCAGCAGCCCGGGACAGGGACCAGATAATGAAAAACTGTTTTTT. As protein: CVSSPGQGPDNEKLFF.

The gene calls are TRBV29-1 and TRBJ2-1; TRBD2 matches at 9 bases. With V trimmed by 4 bases and J by 6 bases, 4 bases remained unmatched. Germline values: CDR1 SQVTM, CDR2 ANQGSEA. CDR3 length: 13 residues. CDR3 bases: TGCAGCGTTGTGCGGGAGGGCGGCAATGAGCAGTTCTTC. Encoded protein: CSVVREGGNEQFF.

CDR3 in DNA: TGTGCCAGCTCAAACGGAAGCCTCACCAATCAGCCCCAGCATTTT. It translates to CASSNGSLTNQPQHF. This chain links TRBV18 with TRBJ1-5, with no clear D. Trimming took off 5 bases at V and 3 bases at J, with 14 bases between the two ends. The CDR3 spans 15 residues. The germline V gene encodes CDR1 KGHSH and CDR2 LQKENI. The whole variable domain, remainder taken from reference TRBV18 and TRBJ1-5, is NAGVMQNPRHLVRRRGQEARLRCSPMKGHSHVYWYRQLPEEGLKFMVYLQKENIIDESGMPKERFSAEFPKEGPSILRIQQVVRGDSAAYFCASSNGSLTNQPQHFGDGTRLSIL.

The rearrangement links TRBV9 to TRBJ1-1; no definite D call. Germline-derived CDR1 and CDR2 are SGDLS and YYNGEE. V was cut by 0 bases and J by 7 bases, with 13 bases left in between. This CDR3 spans 14 amino acids. CDR3 DNA: TGTGCCAGCAGCGTAGAGGGTGATGGGAGTGAAGCTTTCTTT. Translation gives CASSVEGDGSEAFF.

The chain employs TRBV5-1 and TRBJ1-1; D unresolved. This CDR3 has 15 residues. V was shortened by 4 bases and J by 6 bases, with 19 bases between the two germline ends. Germline V gene sequence: CDR1 SGHRS, CDR2 YFSETQ. CDR3 region: CASSESGVSAAEAFF. The CDR3, as DNA: TGCGCCAGCAGCGAATCGGGCGTCTCTGCGGCTGAAGCTTTCTTT.

The chain joins TRBV7-2 to TRBJ1-5; no clear D gene. CDR1 is SGHTA, CDR2 FQGNSA, per germline. The V gene lost 4 bases and the J gene lost 0 bases, with 10 bases spanning the gap. The CDR3 is 15 amino acids. The CDR3 reads CASSSYRDSNQPQHF. As DNA, the CDR3 is TGTGCCAGCAGCTCCTACCGGGATAGCAATCAGCCCCAGCATTTT.

V usage is TRBV7-2 and J usage is TRBJ2-5; perhaps TRBD1 as D (5 bases). The germline V and J ends were trimmed by 2 bases and 3 bases, with 10 bases remaining between them. The germline gives CDR1 SGHTA, CDR2 FQGNSA. This CDR3 contains 14 residues. The DNA of the CDR3 is TGTGCCAGCAGCTTAATCAGGGTCAAAGAGACCCAGTACTTC. It translates to CASSLIRVKETQYF.

This clonotype was recorded once. The chain couples TRBV18 to TRBJ1-2; TRBD1 is a possible D gene (6 bases). Germline CDR1 reads KGHSH; CDR2 reads LQKENI. This CDR3 spans 14 amino acids. Trimming took 2 bases from V and 3 from J, leaving 10 bases between them. The CDR3 spells CASSPMAGDYGYTF. The CDR3 DNA is TGTGCCAGCTCACCAATGGCAGGGGACTATGGCTACACCTTC.

The CDR3 here is CASSYAQGYQPQHF. Written as DNA, the CDR3 is TGTGCCAGCAGTTACGCGCAGGGGTATCAGCCCCAGCATTTT. The V call is TRBV6-2 or TRBV6-3, the J call TRBJ1-5; a possible D gene is TRBD1 (6 bases). The germline V and J ends were trimmed by 2 bases and 5 bases, with 10 bases remaining between them. This CDR3 region has 14 residues. CDR1 is MNHEY, CDR2 SVGEGT, per germline.

There are a few counts of this clonotype. The chain combines TRBV27 with TRBJ2-1, with D perhaps matching TRBD1 or TRBD2 (5 bases each). Looked up from germline, CDR1 is MNHEY and CDR2 is SMNVEV (reference sequence). CDR3 length: 14 amino acids. V was trimmed by 6 bases and J by 4 bases, leaving 13 bases between them. This CDR3 is CASRNGWGYNEQFF. The CDR3 DNA is TGTGCCAGCAGAAATGGGTGGGGGTACAATGAGCAGTTCTTC.

This chain joins TRBV7-9 and TRBJ1-1; D remains ambiguous. CDR3 length: 12 amino acids. V was shortened by 2 bases and J by 3 bases, with 4 bases between the two germline ends. Looked up from germline, CDR1 is SEHNR and CDR2 is FQNEAQ (reference sequence). The CDR3 spells CASSLSDTEAFF. The CDR3 DNA reads TGTGCCAGCAGCTTATCTGACACTGAAGCTTTCTTT.

V gene TRBV29-1 combines with J gene TRBJ1-3, with a tentative D call TRBD1 (6 bases). Trimming removed 1 base at V and 0 bases at J, with 13 bases between. Germline V lookup: CDR1 SQVTM, CDR2 ANQGSEA. The CDR3 spans 16 residues. In DNA, the CDR3 is TGCAGCGTTGAAGCTACAGGGACGGTCTCTGGAAACACCATATATTTT. Protein product: CSVEATGTVSGNTIYF.

This clonotype has more than one count but fewer than ten. V usage is TRBV29-1 and J usage is TRBJ1-1; the D is unclear. The CDR3 is 13 amino acids. Germline CDR1 SQVTM, CDR2 ANQGSEA. Trimming cost V 4 bases and J 1 base, with 10 bases left between them. The CDR3 spells CSVAIWGNTEAFF. In DNA form, the CDR3 reads TGCAGCGTTGCAATTTGGGGGAACACTGAAGCTTTCTTT.

This clonotype came up a few times. V usage is TRBV2 and J usage is TRBJ2-1; D tentatively reads TRBD1 or TRBD2 (5 bases each). V lost 5 bases and J lost 4, with 15 bases in between. The CDR3 is 15 amino acids. CDR1 is SNHLY and CDR2 is FYNNEI in the germline V gene. CDR3 nucleotide sequence: TGTGCCAGCAGTACCCCCGGGGCTCAGTACAATGAGCAGTTCTTC. It encodes CASSTPGAQYNEQFF.

The genes are TRBV2 and TRBJ2-1; D might be TRBD1 (6 bases). Trimming cost V 4 bases and J 7 bases, with 17 bases left between them. Germline V CDR1 and CDR2: SNHLY, FYNNEI. This CDR3 is built from 15 residues. The CDR3 region has the DNA TGTGCCAGCAGTGGAGACCAGGGGATTTGGAATGAGCAGTTCTTC. As protein: CASSGDQGIWNEQFF.

This clonotype was detected only a few times. The chain has TRBV6-1 and TRBJ1-6, with 7 bases lining up with TRBD1. CDR1 and CDR2 from the germline V gene are MNHNS and SASEGT. After removal of 5 bases from V and 10 bases from J, the junction contained 14 bases not matched to a gene. The CDR3 sequence is 16 residues long. The CDR3 sequence: CASSTTGIRRESPLHF. The CDR3 region has the DNA TGTGCCAGCAGTACGACAGGGATAAGGCGTGAATCACCCCTCCACTTT.

The V call is TRBV2, the J call TRBJ2-5; a weak D match, TRBD1 (6 bases). The V gene lost 7 bases and the J gene lost 3 bases, with 21 bases spanning the gap. The CDR3 is 16 amino acids. Germline CDR1 and CDR2: SNHLY and FYNNEI. CDR3 in amino acids: CASKGGQSVSKETQYF. The DNA of the CDR3 is TGTGCCAGCAAGGGCGGACAGTCCGTGAGCAAAGAGACCCAGTACTTC. Drawing the rest from reference TRBV2 and TRBJ2-5, the complete variable domain is EPEVTQTPSHQVTQMGQEVILRCVPISNHLYFYWYRQILGQKVEFLVSFYNNEISEKSEIFDDQFSVERPDGSNFTLKIRSTKLEDSAMYFCASKGGQSVSKETQYFGPGTRLLVL.

Only one count was recorded for this clonotype. The rearrangement uses TRBV27 and TRBJ2-2; no clear D gene. This CDR3 contains 13 residues. Germline lookup yields CDR1 MNHEY and CDR2 SMNVEV (reference sequence). V dropped 5 bases and J dropped 1 base, with 5 bases sitting between them. The CDR3 sequence: CASSARNTGELFF. DNA of the CDR3: TGTGCCAGCAGTGCCAGGAACACCGGGGAGCTGTTTTTT.

This clonotype showed up just a few times. V usage is TRBV7-2 and J usage is TRBJ2-7; no reliable D call. V was clipped by 3 bases and J by 0 bases, with 6 bases between them. The CDR3 runs to 13 residues. The germline V gene encodes CDR1 SGHTA and CDR2 FQGNSA. DNA for the CDR3: TGTGCCAGCAGCTTCCTAAGCTCCTACGAGCAGTACTTC. Amino acid sequence: CASSFLSSYEQYF.

This clonotype was detected only a few times. The chain combines TRBV4-1 with TRBJ2-1, with 8 bases matching TRBD1. The trim removed 4 bases at V and 9 bases at J, leaving 8 bases unmatched. Per the germline V gene, CDR1 is MGHRA and CDR2 is YSYEKL. This CDR3 region has 14 residues. Written as DNA, the CDR3 is TGCGCCAGCAGCCGCCAGACAGGGGACGGTGAGCAGTTCTTC. Translating it yields CASSRQTGDGEQFF.

V and J are TRBV4-1 and TRBJ2-5; 8 bases map to TRBD1. This CDR3 region has 14 residues. Trimming cost V 5 bases and J 5 bases; bases outside gene matches: 7. The germline gives CDR1 MGHRA, CDR2 YSYEKL. The CDR3 DNA follows: TGCGCCAGCAGCAGCGACAGGGGATTGGAGACCCAGTACTTC. Amino acid sequence: CASSSDRGLETQYF.